The 18 T cell receptor beta chains below were found in one sample sequenced in a study of T cell changes during pregnancy in multiple sclerosis. Using immunoSEQ multiplex PCR, the repertoire was profiled, and TCRdb retains in-frame clones only, with some absent. The data show 60,000 to 85,000 clones, with 91% seen just once and under 1.5% held by the top ten. The sample was peripheral blood, taken in the second trimester of pregnancy. Receptors were obtained from a female donor with multiple sclerosis, enrolled in a pregnancy study.

The chain employs TRBV19 and TRBJ2-6; possibly TRBD2 for D (5 bases). Per germline, CDR1 LNHDA and CDR2 SQIVND (reference sequence). The germline V and J ends were trimmed by 4 bases and 0 bases, with 13 bases remaining between them. The CDR3 contains 17 residues. The CDR3 here is CASSTRIGLSGANVLTF. CDR3 in DNA: TGTGCCAGTAGTACAAGAATTGGACTCTCTGGGGCCAACGTCCTGACTTTC.

The gene calls are TRBV16 and TRBJ2-4, with 11 bases lining up with TRBD2. The CDR3 runs to 19 residues. Trimming removed 2 bases from V and 0 bases from J; junction bases left unmatched: 9. Germline CDR1 is KGHSY and CDR2 is FQNENV. CDR3 region: CASSQSAPLAGGAKNIQYF. The CDR3 DNA reads TGTGCCAGCAGCCAAAGCGCCCCCCTAGCGGGAGGAGCCAAAAACATTCAGTACTTC.

V usage is TRBV30 and J usage is TRBJ1-5; 9 positions agree with TRBD1. The V and J ends lost 0 bases and 0 bases, in that order; junction bases with no gene match: 6. The V gene's germline CDR1 is GTSNPN and CDR2 SVGIG (reference sequence). The CDR3 spans 17 residues. CDR3: CAWSVQGAFLSNQPQHF. For the CDR3, the DNA is TGTGCCTGGAGTGTACAGGGGGCCTTTCTTAGCAATCAGCCCCAGCATTTT.

The chain employs TRBV19 and TRBJ1-2, with a weak D call TRBD1 (6 bases). V was trimmed by 1 base and J by 7 bases, leaving 16 bases between them. CDR1 and CDR2 from the germline V gene are LNHDA and SQIVND (reference sequence). CDR3 length: 15 residues. Written as DNA, the CDR3 is TGTGCCAGTAGTATAGCCCGACAGGTTCGCTCTGGCTACACCTTC. This codes for CASSIARQVRSGYTF.

The chain joins TRBV9 to TRBJ2-7, with 13 positions matching TRBD2. The CDR3 runs to 15 residues. V shed 3 bases, J shed 5 bases, and the junction held 5 bases outside the gene matches. The V gene's germline CDR1 is SGDLS and CDR2 YYNGEE. CDR3 sequence (DNA): TGTGCCAGCAGCGGACTAGCGGGAGGAATGGACGAGCAGTACTTC. This translates into CASSGLAGGMDEQYF.

A single count supports this clone. This chain's CDR3 is CASSPGVVSGRAWDTQYF. The CDR3 bases are TGTGCCAGCAGCCCGGGGGTTGTCTCCGGGAGGGCCTGGGATACGCAGTATTTT. The chain joins TRBV13 to TRBJ2-3, with TRBD2 matching 8 bases. This CDR3 has 18 amino acids. CDR1 is PRHDT and CDR2 is FYEKMQ in the germline V gene (reference sequence). With V trimmed by 5 bases and J by 6 bases, 19 bases remained unmatched.

V gene TRBV10-1 combines with J gene TRBJ2-1, with 7 positions matching TRBD2. The length of the CDR3 is 15 residues. In germline, CDR1 is WNHNN, CDR2 SYGVQD (reference sequence). With 4 bases clipped from V and 7 bases from J, the junction kept 10 bases outside the gene matches. For the CDR3, the DNA is TGCGCCAGCAGTGTGGGGAGGGAGGCAAGGAATGAGCAGTTCTTC. Its translation: CASSVGREARNEQFF.

The rearrangement joins TRBV29-1 to TRBJ1-1; 9 nucleotides match TRBD1. The CDR3 has 13 amino acids. Germline assignment: CDR1 SQVTM and CDR2 ANQGSEA. V was clipped by 7 bases and J by 3 bases; unmatched bases: 6. CDR3 nucleotide sequence: TGCAGCGGGGAACAGGGGGCATACACTGAAGCTTTCTTT. Translating it yields CSGEQGAYTEAFF. The whole variable domain, filled in from reference TRBV29-1 and TRBJ1-1, reads SAVISQKPSRDICQRGTSLTIQCQVDSQVTMMFWYRQQPGQSLTLIATANQGSEATYESGFVIDKFPISRPNLTFSTLTVSNMSPEDSSIYLCSGEQGAYTEAFFGQGTRLTVV.

This clone was seen a single time. The chain combines TRBV6-6 with TRBJ1-1; the D gene is possibly TRBD1 (6 bases). CDR3 length: 15 residues. V lost 4 bases and J 10 bases, leaving 22 bases between the germline ends. CDR1 is MNHNY and CDR2 is SVGAGI in the germline V gene (reference sequence). The CDR3: CASSFLNAQRQAAFF. In nucleotides, the CDR3 is TGTGCCAGCAGTTTTTTGAACGCTCAGCGACAGGCAGCTTTCTTT.

The table lists this clone with a count of one. V and J are TRBV19 and TRBJ1-5, with D maybe TRBD1 (6 bases). The length of the CDR3 is 16 residues. Germline CDR1 is LNHDA and CDR2 is SQIVND (reference sequence). Trimming left V 5 bases short and J 6 bases short, with 20 bases between. CDR3 sequence reads: CASSLPTGTGGQPQHF. The CDR3 region has the DNA TGTGCCAGTAGTCTACCTACAGGGACGGGCGGTCAGCCCCAGCATTTT.

The rearrangement links TRBV6-6 to TRBJ2-1, with 8 positions matching TRBD1. The CDR3 runs to 14 residues. V lost 6 bases, J lost 6 bases, and 7 bases stayed unmatched. Germline CDR1 is MNHNY and CDR2 is SVGAGI (reference sequence). The CDR3 DNA is TGTGCCAGCAGAGCCGGGACAGGAAGCAATGAGCAGTTCTTC. Translation gives CASRAGTGSNEQFF.

This chain joins TRBV2 and TRBJ2-5, with no clear D. V gave up 1 base and J gave up 4 bases, with 4 bases separating them. This CDR3 contains 12 residues. Looked up from germline, CDR1 is SNHLY and CDR2 is FYNNEI. CDR3 sequence: CASSEGVETQYF. In DNA form, the CDR3 reads TGTGCCAGCAGTGAAGGCGTAGAGACCCAGTACTTC.

J is TRBJ2-7 and V is TRBV9, with a weak D call TRBD2 (5 bases). Germline V gives CDR1 SGDLS, CDR2 YYNGEE. The V end lost 4 bases, the J end lost 6 bases, and 8 bases lay between the germline ends. The CDR3 is made up of 11 amino acids. This chain's CDR3 is CASSRGSEQYF. Written as DNA, the CDR3 is TGTGCCAGCAGCCGAGGGTCCGAGCAGTACTTC.

The V and J genes are TRBV7-3 and TRBJ2-1, with a weak D call TRBD2 (6 bases). The germline V gene encodes CDR1 SGHTA and CDR2 FQGTGA. Between the trimmed V and J ends, which lost 5 bases and 9 bases, there was a span of 26 bases. This CDR3 spans 17 amino acids. The CDR3 reads CASSQDPGTSSYLEQFF. CDR3 DNA sequence: TGTGCCAGCAGCCAAGACCCCGGGACTTCCTCTTATCTTGAGCAGTTCTTC.

The chain links TRBV5-1 to TRBJ2-2; TRBD1 is a possible D gene (5 bases). CDR1 and CDR2 (germline): SGHRS, YFSETQ. The CDR3 runs 15 residues. The germline V and J ends were trimmed by 0 bases and 7 bases, with 13 bases remaining between them. CDR3 region: CASSLAGQGGGELFF. DNA of the CDR3: TGCGCCAGCAGCTTGGCCGGGCAGGGTGGCGGGGAGCTGTTTTTT.

This chain links TRBV11-3 with TRBJ2-3; TRBD2 is a possible D gene (5 bases). CDR1 and CDR2 (germline): SGHNT, YENEEA. The CDR3 runs 15 residues. V gave up 5 bases and J gave up 0 bases, with 12 bases separating them. CDR3 DNA sequence: TGTGCCAGCAGCGCCGGGATCTCTAGCACAGATACGCAGTATTTT. This translates into CASSAGISSTDTQYF.

The chain uses TRBV10-3 and TRBJ1-1; 8 bases line up with TRBD1. The CDR3 covers 14 residues. J lost 5 bases, V lost 6 bases, and 8 bases had no gene match. CDR1 is ENHRY, CDR2 SYGVKD, per germline. The CDR3 DNA reads TGTGCCATCAGGTCACAGGGGGAGAGGACTGAAGCTTTCTTT. Translated: CAIRSQGERTEAFF.

The chain is built from TRBV5-1 and TRBJ2-7, with 10 bases that match TRBD1. Germline V gives CDR1 SGHRS, CDR2 YFSETQ. CDR3 length: 15 amino acids. V lost 2 bases, J lost 6 bases, and 8 bases stayed unmatched. The CDR3: CASSFYPDRGGEQYF. Written as DNA, the CDR3 is TGCGCCAGCAGCTTTTACCCGGACAGGGGGGGCGAGCAGTACTTC.